The clone carrying this T cell receptor beta chain came up a few times. What it binds is not known. These data originate in a study of cytotoxic CD8 clonotypes in ibrutinib-treated CLL. Overall study: A median around twelve months of treatment, range 6 to 36, preceded the collection of response samples. The study, taken as a whole, reports: Clonality increased at ibrutinib response and stayed stable in sustained remission. At progression, however, it fell back toward baseline.

V was trimmed by 0 bases and J by 2 bases, leaving 11 bases between them. Germline CDR1 and CDR2: LNHNV and YYDKDF (reference sequence). This CDR3 is built from 15 residues. Depth targeted 1 in 200,000 to 1 in 1 million T cells, averaging 10x coverage per clonotype. Some clones are missing from TCRdb's copy, which holds only in-frame ones; the method was immunoSEQ multiplex PCR. The table lists more than 55,000 clones, roughly 70% of them singletons. This material consisted of PBMCs, taken after 12 months of ibrutinib treatment. The rearrangement links TRBV15 to TRBJ2-7, with D perhaps matching TRBD1 or TRBD2 (5 bases each). This receptor was taken from a human donor with chronic lymphocytic leukemia. The CDR3 DNA follows: TGTGCCACCAGCAGAGAGACGGGACCGGCCTACGAGCAGTACTTC. Residues: CATSRETGPAYEQYF.